One and the same sample provided the 9 T cell receptor beta chains below, sequenced in a study of cytomegalovirus exposure and HLA in healthy donors. The study ran its PCR with 60 Vbeta and 13 Jbeta primers. Libraries were prepared by immunoSEQ multiplex PCR; TCRdb keeps only in-frame clonotypes and omits some of them. This table holds around 110,000 clones, 79% found once. The sequencing input was PBMCs. The receptors were sampled from a man under 40 in good health and CMV-seropositive.

This clone turned up a few times. The J gene is TRBJ2-3, the V gene TRBV11-1; D is possibly TRBD2 (5 bases). This CDR3 spans 14 amino acids. The V gene's germline CDR1 is SGHAT and CDR2 FQDESV (reference sequence). Trimming pared 0 bases from V and 3 bases from J, leaving 7 bases between. The DNA for the CDR3 is TGTGCCAGCAGCTTAGCGGGAGAAACAGATACGCAGTATTTT. The encoded protein is CASSLAGETDTQYF.

The rearrangement uses TRBV9 and TRBJ1-3, with D possibly matching TRBD1 (5 bases). The CDR3 contains 16 residues. Per the germline V gene, CDR1 is SGDLS and CDR2 is YYNGEE. The V gene lost 0 bases and the J gene lost 9 bases, with 19 bases spanning the gap. CDR3 residues: CASSVAIGHSLSTIYF. The DNA of the CDR3 is TGTGCCAGCAGCGTAGCTATTGGACACTCCCTAAGCACCATATATTTT.

The CDR3 loop is CASSQLAGGRYNEQFF. As DNA, the CDR3 is TGTGCCAGCAGCCAATTAGCGGGAGGGCGGTACAATGAGCAGTTCTTC. The chain couples TRBV4-2 to TRBJ2-1; 11 positions agree with TRBD2. V was pared by 2 bases and J by 4 bases, with 4 bases of the junction left unmatched. Germline V gives CDR1 LGHNA, CDR2 YNFKEQ. The CDR3 extends over 16 amino acids.

The J gene is TRBJ2-3, the V gene TRBV30; D gene ambiguous. The CDR3 length is 14 residues. Germline V gene data show CDR1 as GTSNPN and CDR2 as SVGIG (reference sequence). Trimming shortened V by 2 bases and J by 4 bases, and 13 bases separated the two germline ends. For the CDR3, the DNA is TGTGCCTGGAGTACCAGGATCTGGGCAGATACGCAGTATTTT. Protein product: CAWSTRIWADTQYF.

Details on this clone: One end of the junction fails to match germline, which may point to a read error. This chain connects TRBV29-1 to TRBJ2-6; 7 bases match TRBD1. Germline V lookup: CDR1 SQVTM, CDR2 ANQGSEA. This CDR3 contains 15 residues. The CDR3, as DNA: TGCAGCGCCGGGACAGCTTTCTCTGGGGCCAACGGCCTGACTTTC. Its protein is CSAGTAFSGANGLTF.

The sample holds a few counts of this clone. The chain uses TRBV28 and TRBJ2-5; D may be TRBD2 (5 bases). The CDR3 consists of 14 residues. Trimming removed 6 bases from V and 7 bases from J, with 18 bases in between. CDR1 and CDR2 (germline): MDHEN, SYDVKM. This CDR3 reads CASRPGLLSATQYF. In DNA, the CDR3 is TGTGCCAGCAGGCCCGGACTGTTGAGCGCGACCCAGTACTTC.

This clone was observed a handful of times. The rearrangement links TRBV27 to TRBJ2-3, with TRBD1 matching over 7 bases. The junction had 15 bases not matched to a gene; V was cut back by 5 bases and J by 1 base. CDR3 size: 18 residues. Germline V lookup: CDR1 MNHEY, CDR2 SMNVEV (reference sequence). CDR3 coding DNA: TGTGCCAGCAGTATCGGGATCGGAACAGGGGTTGGCACAGATACGCAGTATTTT. Its translation: CASSIGIGTGVGTDTQYF.

The chain employs TRBV11-3 and TRBJ2-1, with 9 bases identical to TRBD2. The junction had 6 bases not matched to a gene; V was cut back by 6 bases and J by 3 bases. This CDR3 region has 15 residues. The germline V gene has CDR1 SGHNT and CDR2 YENEEA. CDR3 DNA sequence: TGTGCCAGCAGACGGAGCGGGGGGAACTACAATGAGCAGTTCTTC. It translates to CASRRSGGNYNEQFF. Filled out from reference TRBV11-3 and TRBJ2-1, the complete variable domain reads EAGVVQSPRYKIIEKKQPVAFWCNPISGHNTLYWYLQNLGQGPELLIRYENEEAVDDSQLPKDRFSAERLKGVDSTLKIQPAELGDSAVYLCASRRSGGNYNEQFFGPGTRLTVL.

As regards this clone: A read error may produce the germline difference seen at one junction end. The CDR3 bases are TGCGCCAGCAGCCAAGTCACAGGGAAAAACAGTCAGTACTTC. Translation gives CASSQVTGKNSQYF. The V call is TRBV4-3, the J call TRBJ2-4; a possible D gene is TRBD1 (6 bases). The CDR3 extends over 14 amino acids. Looked up from germline, CDR1 is LGHNA and CDR2 is YSLEER.